The 9 T cell receptor beta chains below all came from one sample that was sequenced in a study of cutaneous CD30+ T cell lymphoproliferative disorder and hepatitis E (dated 2018 in TCRdb). The library was prepared using the immunoSEQ multiplex PCR assay. TCRdb stores this immuneACCESS table with in-frame sequences only. Part of the clones is absent; in the studies checked, under half of the shortfall reflects unresolved V genes, and no reason is known for the rest. For this sample the table gives 7,000 to 9,000 clones, of which approximately 69% were detected only once. The top ten clonotypes cover approximately 1% of the sample. The sample taken for sequencing was blood. Source of these receptors: a human donor with a cutaneous T cell lymphoproliferative disorder associated with hepatitis E virus.

The chain uses TRBV6-1 and TRBJ1-4; 7 nucleotides align to TRBD1. The CDR3 consists of 12 residues. J lost 8 bases, V lost 3 bases, and 0 bases had no gene match. The germline gives CDR1 MNHNS, CDR2 SASEGT. The CDR3 loop is CASSEGQEKLFF. The CDR3 DNA is TGTGCCAGCAGTGAGGGACAGGAAAAACTGTTTTTT.

There are a few counts of this clone. The chain couples TRBV18 to TRBJ1-1; D possibly corresponds to TRBD1 (5 bases). Germline V lookup: CDR1 KGHSH, CDR2 LQKENI. The length of the CDR3 is 16 residues. Trimming left V 2 bases short and J 1 base short, with 14 bases between. CDR3 coding DNA: TGTGCCAGCTCACCAGGGGTGGGGCGGAGGAACACTGAAGCTTTCTTT. It codes for CASSPGVGRRNTEAFF.

The J gene is TRBJ2-7, the V gene TRBV9; D may match TRBD1 or TRBD2 (5 bases each). Trimming removed 0 bases from V and 0 bases from J, with 16 bases in between. Germline loops: CDR1 SGDLS, CDR2 YYNGEE. The CDR3 sequence is 17 residues long. CDR3 region: CASSVGGLAPSSYEQYF. Here the CDR3 DNA reads TGTGCCAGCAGCGTAGGGGGGTTGGCGCCCAGCTCCTACGAGCAGTACTTC.

The count of this clone is one. The V call is TRBV10-3, the J call TRBJ2-2, with TRBD2 identical over 16 bases. Germline CDR1 is ENHRY and CDR2 is SYGVKD. The CDR3 runs 19 residues. The V gene end was trimmed by 3 bases and the J gene end by 7 bases; junction bases not matched to a gene: 11. This CDR3 reads CAISDATGTSGRAVGELFF. The CDR3 DNA reads TGTGCCATCAGTGACGCCACCGGGACTAGCGGGAGGGCCGTCGGGGAGCTGTTTTTT.

The chain carries TRBV27 and TRBJ1-5; 7 nucleotides align to TRBD1. Germline V gene sequence: CDR1 MNHEY, CDR2 SMNVEV (reference sequence). CDR3 length equals 15 residues. V trimming: 0 bases; J trimming: 4 bases; junction bases outside the gene matches: 3. The CDR3 region is CASSLSGTANQPQHF. The CDR3 DNA follows: TGTGCCAGCAGTTTATCTGGGACAGCTAATCAGCCCCAGCATTTT.

This clone was picked up a small number of times. The chain carries TRBV10-1 and TRBJ2-7; D is uncertain. Germline loops: CDR1 WNHNN, CDR2 SYGVQD (reference sequence). V was pared by 0 bases and J by 6 bases, with 9 bases between. The CDR3 runs to 13 residues. The CDR3 reads CASSESGSSEQYF. In DNA, the CDR3 is TGCGCCAGCAGTGAGTCCGGGTCGTCCGAGCAGTACTTC.

The chain links TRBV4-3 to TRBJ2-3; 14 bases fit TRBD2. CDR3 size: 17 residues. The junction had 5 bases not matched to a gene; V was cut back by 4 bases and J by 2 bases. Germline assignment: CDR1 LGHNA and CDR2 YSLEER. Written as DNA, the CDR3 is TGCGCCAGCAGCCTACAGACTAGCGGGGGGGACACAGATACGCAGTATTTT. Its protein product is CASSLQTSGGDTDTQYF.

The chain couples TRBV15 to TRBJ1-5; D remains ambiguous. This CDR3 has 15 amino acids. Germline CDR1 reads LNHNV; CDR2 reads YYDKDF (reference sequence). The V end lost 5 bases, the J end lost 3 bases, and 14 bases lay between the germline ends. CDR3: CATSGKAGLNQPQHF. CDR3 coding DNA: TGTGCCACCAGCGGGAAAGCAGGACTCAATCAGCCCCAGCATTTT.

V gene TRBV19 combines with J gene TRBJ1-1; D not certain. This CDR3 has 13 amino acids. Trimming removed 3 bases from V and 0 bases from J, with 5 bases in between. Germline CDR1 reads LNHDA; CDR2 reads SQIVND (reference sequence). CDR3 amino acids: CASSIGMNTEAFF. The CDR3 DNA reads as TGTGCCAGTAGTATCGGGATGAACACTGAAGCTTTCTTT. Variable domain in full (rest from reference TRBV19 and TRBJ1-1): DGGITQSPKYLFRKEGQNVTLSCEQNLNHDAMYWYRQDPGQGLRLIYYSQIVNDFQKGDIAEGYSVSREKKESFPLTVTSAQKNPTAFYLCASSIGMNTEAFFGQGTRLTVV.